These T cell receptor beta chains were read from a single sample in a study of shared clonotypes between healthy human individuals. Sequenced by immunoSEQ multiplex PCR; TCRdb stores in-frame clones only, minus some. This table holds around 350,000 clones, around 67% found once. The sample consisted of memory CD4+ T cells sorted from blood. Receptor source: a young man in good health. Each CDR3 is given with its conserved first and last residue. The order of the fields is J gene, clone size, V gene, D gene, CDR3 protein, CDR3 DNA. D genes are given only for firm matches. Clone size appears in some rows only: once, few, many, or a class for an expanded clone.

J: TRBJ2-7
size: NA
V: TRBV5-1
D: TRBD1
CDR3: CASSSRTGPYEQYF
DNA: TGCGCCAGCAGTTCCCGGACAGGACCCTACGAGCAGTACTTC

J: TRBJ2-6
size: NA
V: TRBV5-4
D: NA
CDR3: CASSLQGGASGANVLTF
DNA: TGTGCCAGCAGCTTGCAGGGGGGGGCCTCTGGGGCCAACGTCCTGACTTTC

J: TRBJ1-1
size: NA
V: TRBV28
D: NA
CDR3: CASSVRHPAEAFF
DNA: TGTGCCAGCAGTGTGAGACACCCGGCTGAAGCTTTCTTT

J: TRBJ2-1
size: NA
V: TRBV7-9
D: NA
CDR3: CASSLEGGVQFF
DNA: TGTGCCAGCAGCTTAGAGGGGGGAGTGCAGTTCTTC

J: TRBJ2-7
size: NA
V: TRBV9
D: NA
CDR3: CASSVGWGSTYEQYF
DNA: TGTGCCAGCAGCGTAGGATGGGGGTCAACGTACGAGCAGTACTTC

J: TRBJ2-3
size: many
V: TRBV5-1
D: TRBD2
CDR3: CASSLRGGGVADTQYF
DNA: TGCGCCAGCAGCTTGCGGGGCGGGGGAGTTGCAGATACGCAGTATTTT

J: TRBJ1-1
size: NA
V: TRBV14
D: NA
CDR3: CASSQGAPAKAFF
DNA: TGTGCCAGCAGCCAAGGGGCCCCGGCAAAAGCTTTCTTT

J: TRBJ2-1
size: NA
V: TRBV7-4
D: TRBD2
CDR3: CASSTSGGTLNEQFF
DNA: TGTGCCAGCAGCACTAGCGGGGGAACCCTAAATGAGCAGTTCTTC

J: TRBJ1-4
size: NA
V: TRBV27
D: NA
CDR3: CASSWDGGEKLFF
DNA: TGTGCCAGCAGCTGGGACGGTGGTGAAAAACTGTTTTTT

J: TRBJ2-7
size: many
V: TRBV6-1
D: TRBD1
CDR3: CASSRQGHRYEQYF
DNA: TGTGCCAGCAGTAGACAGGGACACCGCTACGAGCAGTACTTC

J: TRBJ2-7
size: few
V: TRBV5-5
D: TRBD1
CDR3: CASSPPPGTGHEQYF
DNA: TGTGCCAGCAGCCCACCCCCCGGGACAGGCCACGAGCAGTACTTC

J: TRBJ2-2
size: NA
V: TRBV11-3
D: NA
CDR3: CASSRKAGELFF
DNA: TGTGCCAGCAGCCGAAAGGCCGGGGAGCTGTTTTTT

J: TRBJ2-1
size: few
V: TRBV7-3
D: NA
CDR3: CASSLSHGGNEQFF
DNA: TGTGCCAGCAGCTTATCCCACGGGGGAAATGAGCAGTTCTTC

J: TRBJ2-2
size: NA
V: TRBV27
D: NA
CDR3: CASKLSAGELFF
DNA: TGTGCCAGCAAACTGTCCGCCGGGGAGCTGTTTTTT

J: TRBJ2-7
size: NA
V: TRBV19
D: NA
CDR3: CASSRGQYYEQYF
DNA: TGTGCCAGTAGTAGGGGCCAGTACTACGAGCAGTACTTC

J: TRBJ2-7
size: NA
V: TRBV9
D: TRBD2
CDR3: CASSVGSGGIYEQYF
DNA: TGTGCCAGCAGCGTCGGGAGCGGGGGAATCTACGAGCAGTACTTC

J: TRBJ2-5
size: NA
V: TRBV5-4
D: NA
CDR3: CASSVNPAPETQYF
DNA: TGTGCCAGCAGCGTGAATCCCGCCCCGGAGACCCAGTACTTC

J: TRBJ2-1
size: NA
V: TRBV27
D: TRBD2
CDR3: CASSPTLFGSSGRRGGYNEQFF
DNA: TGTGCCAGCAGTCCCACCCTTTTTGGATCTAGCGGGAGGCGAGGGGGTTACAATGAGCAGTTCTTC

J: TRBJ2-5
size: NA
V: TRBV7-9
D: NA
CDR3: CASSLAGQGETQYF
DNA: TGTGCCAGCAGCTTAGCAGGGCAGGGAGAGACCCAGTACTTC

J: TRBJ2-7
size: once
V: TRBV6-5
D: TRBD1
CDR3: CASKRTGASYEQYF
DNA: TGTGCCAGCAAGCGGACAGGGGCCTCCTACGAGCAGTACTTC

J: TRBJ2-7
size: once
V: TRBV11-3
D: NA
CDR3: CASSLTYEQYF
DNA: TGTGCCAGCAGCTTGACATACGAGCAGTACTTC

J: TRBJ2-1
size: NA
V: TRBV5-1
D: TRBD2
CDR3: CASSETSVGNEQFF
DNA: TGCGCCAGCAGTGAGACTAGCGTGGGCAATGAGCAGTTCTTC

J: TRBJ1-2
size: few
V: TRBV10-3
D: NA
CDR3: CAISDPRAADYGYTF
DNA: TGTGCCATCAGTGATCCAAGGGCTGCGGACTATGGCTACACCTTC

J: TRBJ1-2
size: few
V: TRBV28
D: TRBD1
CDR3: CASSRTGGYGYTF
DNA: TGTGCCAGCAGTCGGACAGGGGGGTATGGCTACACCTTC

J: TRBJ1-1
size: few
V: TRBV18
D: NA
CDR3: CASSQNRGDTEAFF
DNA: TGTGCCAGCTCACAGAATAGGGGGGACACTGAAGCTTTCTTT

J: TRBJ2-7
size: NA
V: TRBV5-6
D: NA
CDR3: CASSTGTASSYEQYF
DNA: TGTGCCAGCAGCACCGGGACCGCCAGCTCCTACGAGCAGTACTTC

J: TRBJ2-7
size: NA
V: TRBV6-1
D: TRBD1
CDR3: CATKGQATTYEQYF
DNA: TGTGCCACAAAGGGACAGGCGACCACCTACGAGCAGTACTTC

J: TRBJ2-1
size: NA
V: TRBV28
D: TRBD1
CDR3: CASSFVTGTSYNEQFF
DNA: TGTGCCAGCAGTTTCGTGACAGGGACCTCCTACAATGAGCAGTTCTTC